The clone carrying this T cell receptor (beta chain) was detected ten times or more. No antigen is known for it. This sample was included in a study of T-cell reconstitution after alpha-beta-depleted transplantation in children. Germline V gene sequence: CDR1 SGHRS, CDR2 YFSETQ. CDR3 size: 15 residues. V was pared by 0 bases and J by 4 bases, with 4 bases of the junction left unmatched. Study conclusions and caveats: Recipient T cells and thymic progenitors that survived gave rise to the high TCRbeta diversity observed at day 60 in some patients. Two months or so post-transplant, alpha-beta T cells reportedly derived from several hundred expanded graft clones. After one year, T-cell counts and TCRbeta diversity mostly came from new T cells.

Library preparation (for TCRbeta) was performed with unique molecular identifiers. Each CDR3 protein gets one entry after TCRdb re-called the PCR reads with MiXCR. Altogether over 100,000 distinct CDR3 sequences are present, about 9.3% being singletons, with the ten largest covering less than 40%. The chain has TRBV5-1 and TRBJ2-5; 9 nucleotides align to TRBD1. The clonotype originates from a boy younger than 10 with acute lymphoblastic leukemia, due to receive a stem cell transplant. The source material was PBMCs, sampled before TCRalphabeta/CD19-depleted stem cell transplant. DNA of the CDR3: TGCGCCAGCAGCTTGGCCGGGACAGGGAGAGAGACCCAGTACTTC. This codes for CASSLAGTGRETQYF.